One TCR beta chain is described in this entry. This receptor's antigen is unknown. Base quality data are lacking; no much larger clone is found one base away. CDR1 GTSNPN and CDR2 SVGIG were looked up in the germline V gene (reference sequence). V loses 1 base at its end and J loses 7 bases; junction bases beyond the gene matches: 9. Spanning cysteine to phenylalanine, the CDR3 consists of 15 amino acids. Here the CDR3 DNA is all that survives: 45 bases in frame from base 1. This sample was taken from a study of T cell responses to AZD1222 COVID-19 vaccine (dated by TCRdb to the early 2020s). About the full investigation: AZD1222 recipients whose second dose came at about 4 weeks and those whose second dose came at about 12 weeks were combined into one group, since spike-specific TCR depth and breadth did not differ between the two schedules. TCR sequencing was performed for roughly 240 trial participants, of whom about 200 were given two doses of AZD1222 and 26 were given two doses of MenACWY control vaccine. Trial participants were enrolled into age subgroups of 18-55, 56-69 and 70-plus years, which contained about 160, 30 and 59 TCR-sequenced participants, respectively. Overall study results and their limits: The 56-69-year group was small, and its depth increase did not reach significance, likely because of low power. No day 14 peak-response samples were available, so repertoires were characterized only after the peak T cell response. After two AZD1222 doses, both the breadth and the depth of spike-specific TCRs were significantly higher than at day 0 and than in MenACWY recipients. Vaccine-associated CD4 TCRs spanned the whole spike protein, with dominant responses in regions 160-218 and 743-854. Conclusions about previously exposed vaccinees are limited, since just a handful of AZD1222 recipients were seropositive for SARS-CoV-2 at baseline. Most participants were white British and females outnumbered males, and the authors suggested that clonal diversity may have been underestimated. Epitopes outside the regions mutated in the B.1.351 and B.1.1.7 variants were reportedly recognized by nearly half of the unique spike-specific TCRs.

The CDR3 regions of human TCRbeta chains were analyzed by immunosequencing. In the original analysis: Repertoire TCRs were checked for matches against a reference library of SARS-CoV-2-specific TCRs that had been generated using the MIRA antigen-specificity platform. Breadth was defined as the fraction of unique TCRs that were SARS-CoV-2-associated. Depth was defined as the fraction of total T cells that were SARS-CoV-2-associated. Each spike-specific TCR was assigned to its reactive spike region and to a CD4 or CD8 class using the MIRA data. Log10-transformed breadth and depth values were compared by one-way ANOVA with Sidak's multiple comparisons tests. Entries here come from immuneACCESS through TCRdb and include only in-frame sequences with V and J called. Some clones fail to appear in such tables; in the studies checked, an unresolved V gene covers under half of the shortfall, and the cause of the remainder is unknown. D and trimming come from the DNA, and the V and J calls and clone size come from that table. This sample is represented by about 100,000 clones; approximately 87% of them were singletons. In total, the top ten clones hold about a sixth of the sample.

The sample's time point, from its label and the paper: baseline before first vaccination. Samples from vaccinated people were obtained from the UK trials COV001 and COV002, which included a single-blind randomized controlled phase 2/3 trial of AZD1222 (ChAdOx1 nCoV-19) in healthy adults. For TCRbeta chain sequencing, PBMC samples from trial participants were taken at day 0 and at day 28 after the second dose. This sequence was found in an adult in good health. The V and J segments used are TRBV30 and TRBJ2-3; the junction holds 9 bases that match TRBD2. This sample comprised peripheral blood, obtained on day 0 of AZD1222 vaccination. The CDR3 region has the sequence CAWSAFAGGPHTQYF. In nucleotides, the sequence is TGTGCCTGGAGTGCCTTTGCGGGAGGGCCTCATACGCAGTATTTT.